This is a list of T cell receptor beta chains from one sample in a study of blood T cell repertoires in COVID-19. Clones were sequenced by immunoSEQ multiplex PCR, and TCRdb holds only the in-frame ones, with some missing. The sample holds about 59,000 clones, 70% to 85% seen once. Sequencing was done on a sample of peripheral blood. The receptors derive from a man in his fifties or sixties with acute or convalescent COVID-19. Both conserved end residues are part of each CDR3.

CASSSPSGYKQDEQYF TRBV6-5
CASSLKTGKNRDIQYF TRBV28
CAWRSRDREYNSPLHF TRBV30
CASSPRGEPTGELFF TRBV21-1
CASRVQGTLTEAFF TRBV28
CASSSSIRNQPQHF TRBV27
CASSVTGYNEQFF TRBV9
CASSFSGDGDTEAFF TRBV28
CATYFQDSLYEQYF TRBV2
CASSLGTAINYGYTF TRBV7-9
CASSPLETGGYGYTF TRBV6-5
CASTPTSGGRNTQYF TRBV6-5
CASSLLVQGRREKLFF TRBV5-4
CASSSRDSYEQYF TRBV7-9
CASSPPQGAVGELFF TRBV5-4
CASRGIGTTFF TRBV21-1
CASSLAGGENYGYTF TRBV7-9
CASSEGTGDPAFF TRBV10-1